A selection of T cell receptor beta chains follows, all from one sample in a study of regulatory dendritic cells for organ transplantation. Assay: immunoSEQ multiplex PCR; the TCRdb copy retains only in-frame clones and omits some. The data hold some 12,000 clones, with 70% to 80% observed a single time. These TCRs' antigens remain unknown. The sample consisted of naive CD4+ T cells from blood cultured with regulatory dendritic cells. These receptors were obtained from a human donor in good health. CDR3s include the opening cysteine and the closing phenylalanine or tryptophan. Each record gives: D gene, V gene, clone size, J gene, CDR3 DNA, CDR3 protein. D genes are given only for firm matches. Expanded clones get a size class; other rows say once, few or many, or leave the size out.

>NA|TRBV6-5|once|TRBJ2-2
TGTGCCAGCAGTCCCCAGGGGCGGTACACCGGGGAGCTGTTTTTT
CASSPQGRYTGELFF
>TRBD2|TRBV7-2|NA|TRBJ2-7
TGTGCCAGCAGCCTGGGAGGGGCCACACGAAGCTCCTACGAGCAGTACTTC
CASSLGGATRSSYEQYF
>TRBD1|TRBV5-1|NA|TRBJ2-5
TGCGCCAGCAGCTCGTGGGGGACAGGGGTAGAGGAGACCCAGTACTTC
CASSSWGTGVEETQYF
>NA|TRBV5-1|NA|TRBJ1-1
TGCGCCAGCAGCTTAACCGGGTTACCGGGGACTGAAGCTTTCTTT
CASSLTGLPGTEAFF
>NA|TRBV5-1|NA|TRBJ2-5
TGCGCCAGCAGCCTGACAGTTCAAGAGACCCAGTACTTC
CASSLTVQETQYF
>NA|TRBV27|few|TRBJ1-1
TGTGCCAGCAGTGCACGCCCCGAGACTGAAGCTTTCTTT
CASSARPETEAFF
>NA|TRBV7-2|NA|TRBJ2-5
TGTGCCAGCAGCCCTCAAGTCGGAGGCCTCCAAGAGACCCAGTACTTC
CASSPQVGGLQETQYF
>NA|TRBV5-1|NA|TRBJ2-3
TGCGCCAGCAGCTTGGTGGAGCGGCGCACAGATACGCAGTATTTT
CASSLVERRTDTQYF
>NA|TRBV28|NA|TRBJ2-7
TGTGCCAGCAGACCTCAAACAAGTACCGAGCAGTACTTC
CASRPQTSTEQYF
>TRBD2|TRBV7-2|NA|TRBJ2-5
TGTGCCAGCAGCTTAGTTGCTAGCGGGGAAGAGACCCAGTACTTC
CASSLVASGEETQYF
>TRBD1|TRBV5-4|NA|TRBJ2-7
TGTGCCCTGTCGGGGACAGGGTCCCACGAGCAGTACTTC
CALSGTGSHEQYF
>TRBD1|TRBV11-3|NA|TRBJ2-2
TGTGCCAGCAGCTCTACAGGGGAGTCTACCGGGGAGCTGTTTTTT
CASSSTGESTGELFF
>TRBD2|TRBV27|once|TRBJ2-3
TGTGCCAGCAGTTTTCTTGGACTAGCGGGGCCTCATGACACAGATACGCAGTATTTT
CASSFLGLAGPHDTDTQYF
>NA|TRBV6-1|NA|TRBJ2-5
TGTGCCAGCAGAGAAGGGAACAGCCAAGAGACCCAGTACTTC
CASREGNSQETQYF
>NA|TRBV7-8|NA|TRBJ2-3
TGTGCCAGCAGCTTAGCGCGGTGGTACACAGATACGCAGTATTTT
CASSLARWYTDTQYF
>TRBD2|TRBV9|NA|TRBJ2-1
TGTGCCAGCAGCGTTCACCCGACTGGCGGGGGGGCCCAGGGCAATGAGCAGTTCTTC
CASSVHPTGGGAQGNEQFF
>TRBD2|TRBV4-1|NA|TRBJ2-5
TGCGCCAGCAGCCTGTCGGGGAGGGGAGAGACCCAGTACTTC
CASSLSGRGETQYF
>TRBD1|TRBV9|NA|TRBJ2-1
TGTGCCAGCAGACCTCAGGGGGCCAGCTCCTACAATGAGCAGTTCTTC
CASRPQGASSYNEQFF
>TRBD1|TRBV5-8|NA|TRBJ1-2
TGTGCCAGCAGCTTGGACAGGGGCAAAACTTCGCGGTATGGCTACACCTTC
CASSLDRGKTSRYGYTF
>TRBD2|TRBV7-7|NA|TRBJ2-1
TGTGCTAGCAGCTTAGCTAGCGGGGGGAGTAATGAGCAGTTCTTC
CASSLASGGSNEQFF
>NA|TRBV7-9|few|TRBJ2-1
TGTGCCAGCAGCTCGGGACTTTTTGAGCAGTTCTTC
CASSSGLFEQFF
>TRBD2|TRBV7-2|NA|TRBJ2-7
TGTGCCAGCAGTCTAGCGGGGGCCCTCTACGAGCAGTACTTC
CASSLAGALYEQYF
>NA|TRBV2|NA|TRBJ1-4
TGTGCCAGCAGCGAAGAGGGTAGCGGTGAAAAACTGTTTTTT
CASSEEGSGEKLFF
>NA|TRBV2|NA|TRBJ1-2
TGTGCCGGCAGTGATGAGGGGGTCTCGTATGGCTACACCTTC
CAGSDEGVSYGYTF
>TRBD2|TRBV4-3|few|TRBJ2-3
TGCGCCAGCAGCCGATCGGGAGGTCAGACGCAGTATTTT
CASSRSGGQTQYF
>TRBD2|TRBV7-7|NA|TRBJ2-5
TGTGCTAGCAGCCCCCTCACTAGCGGGGGGTTTGAGACCCAGTACTTC
CASSPLTSGGFETQYF
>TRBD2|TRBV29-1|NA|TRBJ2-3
TGCAGCGTTGGGGGGCGGGAGGGCACAGATACGCAGTATTTT
CSVGGREGTDTQYF
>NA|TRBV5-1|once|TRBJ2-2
TGCGCCAGTACTCCAGGGCCACAGGGTAACACCGGGGAGCTGTTTTTT
CASTPGPQGNTGELFF
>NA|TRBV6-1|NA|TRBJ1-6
TGTGCCAGCAGTGAAATGGGGGGCTCCTATAATTCACCCCTCCACTTT
CASSEMGGSYNSPLHF
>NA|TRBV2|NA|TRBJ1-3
TGTGCCAGCAGTGATCGCAGAGGTCTCTCTGGAAACACCATATATTTT
CASSDRRGLSGNTIYF
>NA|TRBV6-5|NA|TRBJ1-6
TGTGCCAGCAGTTCAACGTACAGGGTTGAGGGATCACCCCTCCACTTT
CASSSTYRVEGSPLHF
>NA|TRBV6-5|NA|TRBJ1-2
TGTGCCAGCAGCACGGGGGTTGGGGGCTACACCTTC
CASSTGVGGYTF
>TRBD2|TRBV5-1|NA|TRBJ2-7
TGCGCCAGCAGCCAAGCGGGAGGAACTCTAGGGGAGCAGTACTTC
CASSQAGGTLGEQYF
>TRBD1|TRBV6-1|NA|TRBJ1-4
TGTGCCAGCAGTACTCCGGGACAGGGGTATGAAAAACTGTTTTTT
CASSTPGQGYEKLFF
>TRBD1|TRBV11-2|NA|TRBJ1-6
TGTGCCAGCAGCCAGAGAGGACAGGGACCTAATTCACCCCTCCACTTT
CASSQRGQGPNSPLHF
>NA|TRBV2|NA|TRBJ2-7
TGTGCCAGCACGGGTGACTCCTACGAGCAGTACTTC
CASTGDSYEQYF
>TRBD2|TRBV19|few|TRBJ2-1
TGTGCCAGTCGAAAAGCGGGGGGCGAGGGAGAGCAGTTCTTC
CASRKAGGEGEQFF
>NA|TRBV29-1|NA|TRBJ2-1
TGCAGCGTTGACAGGGGAGGGGCGGGGGAGCAGTTCTTC
CSVDRGGAGEQFF
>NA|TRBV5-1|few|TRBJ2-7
TGCGCCAGCAGCTTGCGGGGTTCGGGCTCCTACGAGCAGTACTTC
CASSLRGSGSYEQYF
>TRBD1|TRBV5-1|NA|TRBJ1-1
TGCGCCAGCAGCGGGCCGGGACAGATAAACACTGAAGCTTTCTTT
CASSGPGQINTEAFF
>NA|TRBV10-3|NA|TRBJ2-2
TGTGCCATCAGCTTGGCAGGATCGAACACCGGGGAGCTGTTTTTT
CAISLAGSNTGELFF
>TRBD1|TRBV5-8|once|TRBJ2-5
TGTGCCAGCAGCTTGGCAGGGGGCGTAGAGACCCAGTACTTC
CASSLAGGVETQYF
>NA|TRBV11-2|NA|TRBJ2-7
TGTGCCAGCAGCTTACTATACGAGCAGTACTTC
CASSLLYEQYF
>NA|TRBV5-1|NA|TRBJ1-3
TGCGCCAGCAGCGCTGAAGCGGGGGGTCCTGGAAACACCATATATTTT
CASSAEAGGPGNTIYF
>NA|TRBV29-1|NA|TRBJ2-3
TGCAGGGCCCTCACGGGGAGTAGCACAGATACGCAGTATTTT
CRALTGSSTDTQYF
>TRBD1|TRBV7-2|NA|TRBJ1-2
TGTGCCAGCAGGCCCGGGACAGGAGACTATGGCTACACCTTC
CASRPGTGDYGYTF
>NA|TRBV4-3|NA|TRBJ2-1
TGCGCCAGCAGCCAAGACCGGGGGTTGGGTAGAAATGAGCAGTTCTTC
CASSQDRGLGRNEQFF
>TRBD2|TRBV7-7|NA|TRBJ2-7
TGTGCCAGCAGCCCAACTAGCGGGGCAACCTACGAGCAGTACTTC
CASSPTSGATYEQYF
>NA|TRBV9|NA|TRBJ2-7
TGTGCCAGCAGCCCAGAAAAACCCTCCTACGAGCAGTACTTC
CASSPEKPSYEQYF
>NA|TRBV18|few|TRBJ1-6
TGTGCCAGCTCACGGGAGGTGAGCTCCTATAATTCACCCCTCCACTTT
CASSREVSSYNSPLHF
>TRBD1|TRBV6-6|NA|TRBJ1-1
TGTGCCAGCAGCCTGAAGGGCGGACAGGGGACTGGGGCTTTCTTT
CASSLKGGQGTGAFF
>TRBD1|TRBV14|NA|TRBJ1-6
TGTGCCAGCAGCCACAGACAGGGGAGTTCACCCCTCCACTTT
CASSHRQGSSPLHF
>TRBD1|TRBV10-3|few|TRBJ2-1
TGTGCCATCAGAGACCGGGACAGGGGAACTAATGAGCAGTTCTTC
CAIRDRDRGTNEQFF